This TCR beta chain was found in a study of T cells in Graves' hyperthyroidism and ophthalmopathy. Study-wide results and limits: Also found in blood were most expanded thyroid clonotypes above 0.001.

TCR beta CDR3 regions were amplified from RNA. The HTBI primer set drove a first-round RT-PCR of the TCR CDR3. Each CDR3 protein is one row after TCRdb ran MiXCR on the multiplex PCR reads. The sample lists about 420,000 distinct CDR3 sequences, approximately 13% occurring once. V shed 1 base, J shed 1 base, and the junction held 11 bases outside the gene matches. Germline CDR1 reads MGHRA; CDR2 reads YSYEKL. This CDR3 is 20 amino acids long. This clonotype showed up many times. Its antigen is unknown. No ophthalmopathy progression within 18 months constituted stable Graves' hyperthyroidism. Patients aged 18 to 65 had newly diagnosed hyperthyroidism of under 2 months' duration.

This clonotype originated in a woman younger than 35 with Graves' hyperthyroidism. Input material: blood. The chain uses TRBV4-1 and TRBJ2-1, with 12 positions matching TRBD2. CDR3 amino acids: CASSQASGTSGPRSYNEQFF. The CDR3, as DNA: TGCGCCAGCAGCCAAGCGTCCGGGACTAGCGGGCCACGATCCTACAATGAGCAGTTCTTC.